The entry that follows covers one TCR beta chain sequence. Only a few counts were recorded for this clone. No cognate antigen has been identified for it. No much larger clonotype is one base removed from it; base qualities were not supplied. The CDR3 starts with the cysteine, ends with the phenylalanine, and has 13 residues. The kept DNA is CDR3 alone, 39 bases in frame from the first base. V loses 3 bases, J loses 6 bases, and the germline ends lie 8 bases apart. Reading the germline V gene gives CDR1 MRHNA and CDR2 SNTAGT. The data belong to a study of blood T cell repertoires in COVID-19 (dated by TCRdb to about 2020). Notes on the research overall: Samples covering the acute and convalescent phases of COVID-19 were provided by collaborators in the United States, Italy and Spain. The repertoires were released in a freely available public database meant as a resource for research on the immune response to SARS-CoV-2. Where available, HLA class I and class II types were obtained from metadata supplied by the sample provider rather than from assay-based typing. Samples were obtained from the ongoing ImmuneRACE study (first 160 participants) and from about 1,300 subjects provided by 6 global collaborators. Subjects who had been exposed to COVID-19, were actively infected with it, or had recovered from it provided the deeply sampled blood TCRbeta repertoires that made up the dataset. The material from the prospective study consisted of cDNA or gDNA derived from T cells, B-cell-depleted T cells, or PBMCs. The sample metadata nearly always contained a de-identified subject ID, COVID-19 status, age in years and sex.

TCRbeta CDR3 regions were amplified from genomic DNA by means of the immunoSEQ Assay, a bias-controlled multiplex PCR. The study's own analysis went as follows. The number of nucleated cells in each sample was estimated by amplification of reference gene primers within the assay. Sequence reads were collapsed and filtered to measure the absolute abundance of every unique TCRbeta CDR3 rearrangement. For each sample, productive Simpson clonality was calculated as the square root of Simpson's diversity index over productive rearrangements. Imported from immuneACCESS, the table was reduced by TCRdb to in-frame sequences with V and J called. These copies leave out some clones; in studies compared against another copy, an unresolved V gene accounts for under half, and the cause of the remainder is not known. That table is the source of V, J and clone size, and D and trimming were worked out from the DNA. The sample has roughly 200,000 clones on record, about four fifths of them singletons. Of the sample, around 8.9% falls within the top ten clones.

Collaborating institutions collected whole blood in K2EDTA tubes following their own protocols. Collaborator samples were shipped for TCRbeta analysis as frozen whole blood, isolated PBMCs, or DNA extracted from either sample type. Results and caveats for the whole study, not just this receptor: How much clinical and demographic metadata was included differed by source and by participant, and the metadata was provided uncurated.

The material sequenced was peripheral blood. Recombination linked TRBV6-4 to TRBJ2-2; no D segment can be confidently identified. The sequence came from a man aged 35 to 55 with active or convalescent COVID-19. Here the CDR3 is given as CASSESGSGELFF. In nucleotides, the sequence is TGTGCCAGCAGTGAATCCGGGTCCGGGGAGCTGTTTTTT.